This is a list of T cell receptor beta chains from one sample in a study of T-cell reconstitution after alpha-beta-depleted transplantation in children. TCRdb re-analysed the PCR reads in MiXCR, keeping a single row per CDR3 protein. The profile shows roughly 170,000 distinct CDR3 sequences, over 5.5% of them singletons. The sequencing used PBMCs from the stem cell graft donor, collected from the stem cell graft. The source of these receptors is a human donor who donated a stem cell graft to a child with Wiskott-Aldrich syndrome. The CDR3 runs from the conserved cysteine through the conserved F or W. A D gene is named only where the DNA matches it firmly.

length	J	D	V	CDR3
16	TRBJ1-2	.	TRBV29-1	CSASTGQTFFGHGYTF
15	TRBJ2-5	.	TRBV4-1	CASSRARYGLETQYF
16	TRBJ1-4	.	TRBV5-1	CASSLDGGAAIEKLFF
15	TRBJ1-1	.	TRBV12-3/TRBV12-4	CASSAVGGLSTEAFF
14	TRBJ1-2	TRBD1	TRBV7-2	CASSRTPAGGGYTF
15	TRBJ1-5	.	TRBV4-2	CASSQDGQSNQPQHF
15	TRBJ2-1	.	TRBV15	CATSREQLSYNEQFF
14	TRBJ2-1	.	TRBV6-5	CASRRGALYNEQFF
12	TRBJ2-1	.	TRBV30	CAWRIGWNEQFF
14	TRBJ1-1	TRBD1	TRBV5-1	CASSQRQGETEAFF
15	TRBJ2-1	TRBD1	TRBV5-1	CASSEGQGSYNEQFF
12	TRBJ2-7	TRBD1	TRBV18	CASSYGTDEQYF
12	TRBJ2-5	TRBD2	TRBV15	CATTGGGETQYF
12	TRBJ2-7	.	TRBV27	CASSHRDYEQYF